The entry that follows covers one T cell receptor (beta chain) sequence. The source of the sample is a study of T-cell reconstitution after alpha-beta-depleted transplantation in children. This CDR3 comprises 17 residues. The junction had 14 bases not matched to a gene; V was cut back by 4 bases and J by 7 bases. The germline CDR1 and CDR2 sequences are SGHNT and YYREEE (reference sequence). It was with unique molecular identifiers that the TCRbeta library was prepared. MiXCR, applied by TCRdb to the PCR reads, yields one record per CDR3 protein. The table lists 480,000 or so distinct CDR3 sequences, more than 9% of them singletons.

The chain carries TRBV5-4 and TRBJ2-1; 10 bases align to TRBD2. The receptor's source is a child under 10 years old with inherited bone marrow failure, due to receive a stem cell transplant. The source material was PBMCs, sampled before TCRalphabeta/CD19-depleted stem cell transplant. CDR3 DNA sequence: TGTGCCAGCAGCCTTACTAGCGGGACTTTATCGGGTAATGAGCAGTTCTTC. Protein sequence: CASSLTSGTLSGNEQFF.